These T cell receptor beta chains were read from a single sample in a study of OX40 agonist ivuxolimab in advanced cancers. Sequencing was performed with immunoSEQ multiplex PCR; in TCRdb, only in-frame clones are kept and a portion is missing. Among tens of thousands of clones listed, 89% were seen once. The source was CD4+ or CD8+ T cells sorted from blood, collected in a trial of the OX40 agonist ivuxolimab. The receptors were sampled from an adult with an advanced solid tumor such as melanoma, head and neck, liver or kidney cancer. Both conserved end residues are part of each CDR3. The D gene is left open where the match is weak. Rows give clone size only sometimes, using once, few, many, or a class for an expanded clone.

j_gene,d_gene,v_gene,abundance,CDR3nt,CDR3aa
TRBJ2-5,NA,TRBV14,NA,TGTGCCAGCAGCAGGGGGGGCCAGGGAGAGACCCAGTACTTC,CASSRGGQGETQYF
TRBJ1-5,NA,TRBV10-2,once,TGCGCCAGCTCCGGACGGGGAAAGAATCAGCCCCAGCATTTT,CASSGRGKNQPQHF
TRBJ2-3,TRBD2,TRBV14,NA,TGTGCCAGCAGCCAAGATCCACTAGCGGTAATCACAGATACGCAGTATTTT,CASSQDPLAVITDTQYF
TRBJ1-1,NA,TRBV11-2,NA,TGTGCCAGCAGCTTGACAGGAACGAACACTGAAGCTTTCTTT,CASSLTGTNTEAFF
TRBJ2-6,NA,TRBV4-2,once,TGTGCCAGCAGCCCACAGGGCTTATCGGGGACCAACGTCCTGACTTTC,CASSPQGLSGTNVLTF
TRBJ1-1,NA,TRBV6-5,NA,TGTGCCAGCAGTTATAATGCTCGGACGGCTGAAGCTTTCTTT,CASSYNARTAEAFF
TRBJ2-3,TRBD1,TRBV5-1,NA,TGCGCCAGCAGCCCCATCGGGACAGGCCGACGCACAGATACGCAGTATTTT,CASSPIGTGRRTDTQYF
TRBJ1-1,NA,TRBV7-6,NA,TGTGCCAGCAGCTTAGCGGCGGTTAACACTGAAGCTTTCTTT,CASSLAAVNTEAFF
TRBJ1-1,NA,TRBV19,once,TGTGCCAGTAGTATTGGAGGGAACACTGAAGCTTTCTTT,CASSIGGNTEAFF
TRBJ2-6,TRBD2,TRBV5-1,NA,TGCGCCAGCAGCTTGGCTGCGGGGGCTGGGGCCAACGTCCTGACTTTC,CASSLAAGAGANVLTF
TRBJ1-3,NA,TRBV19,NA,TGTGCCAGTAGTATGTCAGCTGCTAACTCTGGAAACACCATATATTTT,CASSMSAANSGNTIYF